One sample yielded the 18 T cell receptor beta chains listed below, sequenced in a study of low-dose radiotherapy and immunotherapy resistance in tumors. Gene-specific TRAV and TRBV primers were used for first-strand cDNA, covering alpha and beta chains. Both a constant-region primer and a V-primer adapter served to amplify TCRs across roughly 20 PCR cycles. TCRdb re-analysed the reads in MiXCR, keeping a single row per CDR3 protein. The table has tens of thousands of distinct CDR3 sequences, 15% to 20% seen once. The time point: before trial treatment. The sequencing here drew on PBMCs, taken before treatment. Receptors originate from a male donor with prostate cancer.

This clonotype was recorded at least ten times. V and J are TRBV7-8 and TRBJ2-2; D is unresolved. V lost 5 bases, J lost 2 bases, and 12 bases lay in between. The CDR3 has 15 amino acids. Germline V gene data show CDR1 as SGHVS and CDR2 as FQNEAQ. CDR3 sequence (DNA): TGTGCCAGCAGCCTCGGCCCGACCAACACCGGGGAGCTGTTTTTT. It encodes CASSLGPTNTGELFF.

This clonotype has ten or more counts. In DNA, the CDR3 is TGTGCCAGCAGCTCCCCGGGACTAGCGGGGGGGAAAGGTGAGCAGTTCTTC. Encoded protein: CASSSPGLAGGKGEQFF. The J gene is TRBJ2-1, the V gene TRBV11-2; 16 bases agree with TRBD2. The germline CDR1 and CDR2 sequences are SGHAT and FQNNGV. There are 17 residues in the CDR3. J gave up 9 bases and V 4 bases, and 9 bases lay outside the gene matches.

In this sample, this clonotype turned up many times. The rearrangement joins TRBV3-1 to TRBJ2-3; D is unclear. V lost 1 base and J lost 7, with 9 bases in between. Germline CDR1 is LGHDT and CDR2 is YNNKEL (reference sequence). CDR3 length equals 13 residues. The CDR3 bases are TGTGCCAGCAGCCAAGGCGGTGAAAATACGCAGTATTTT. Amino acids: CASSQGGENTQYF.

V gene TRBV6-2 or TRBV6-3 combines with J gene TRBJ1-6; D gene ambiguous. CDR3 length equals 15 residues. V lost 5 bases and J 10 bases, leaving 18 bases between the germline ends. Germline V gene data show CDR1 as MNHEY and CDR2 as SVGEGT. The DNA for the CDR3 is TGTGCCAGCAGTGAAGTCACGGACTATCGGTCACCCCTCCACTTT. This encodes CASSEVTDYRSPLHF.

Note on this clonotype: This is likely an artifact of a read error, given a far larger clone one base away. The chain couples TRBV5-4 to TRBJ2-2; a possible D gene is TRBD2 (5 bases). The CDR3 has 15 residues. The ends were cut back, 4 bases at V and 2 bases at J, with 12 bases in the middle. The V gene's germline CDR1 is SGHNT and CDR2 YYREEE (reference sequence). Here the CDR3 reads CASSPPAVNTGELFF. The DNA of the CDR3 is TGTGCCAGCAGCCCCCCAGCGGTAAACACCGGGGAGCTGTTTTTT.

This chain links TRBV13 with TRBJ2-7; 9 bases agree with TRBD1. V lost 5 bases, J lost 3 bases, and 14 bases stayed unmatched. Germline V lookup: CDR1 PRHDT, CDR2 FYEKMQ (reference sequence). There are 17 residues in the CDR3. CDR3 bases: TGTGCCAGCAGCGCCATACCACTCCGGGACAGGGTCTACGAGCAGTACTTC. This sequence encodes CASSAIPLRDRVYEQYF. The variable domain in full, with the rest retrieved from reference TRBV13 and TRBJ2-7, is AAGVIQSPRHLIKEKRETATLKCYPIPRHDTVYWYQQGPGQDPQFLISFYEKMQSDKGSIPDRFSAQQFSDYHSELNMSSLELGDSALYFCASSAIPLRDRVYEQYFGPGTRLTVT.

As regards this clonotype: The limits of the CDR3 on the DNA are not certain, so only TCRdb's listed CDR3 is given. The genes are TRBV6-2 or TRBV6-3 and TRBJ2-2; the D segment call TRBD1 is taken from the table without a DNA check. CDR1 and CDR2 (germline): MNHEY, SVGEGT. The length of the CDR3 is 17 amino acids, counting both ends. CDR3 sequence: CASRPDPSTGELFFFFF.

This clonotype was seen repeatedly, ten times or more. DNA of the CDR3: TGTGCCAGCACGACTAGCGGGGGGGTCCCCTCCTACGAGCAGTACTTC. It encodes CASTTSGGVPSYEQYF. The rearrangement uses TRBV6-6 and TRBJ2-7, with 14 positions matching TRBD2. The CDR3 runs 16 residues. J lost 0 bases, V lost 7 bases, and 5 bases had no gene match. Per the germline V gene, CDR1 is MNHNY and CDR2 is SVGAGI (reference sequence).

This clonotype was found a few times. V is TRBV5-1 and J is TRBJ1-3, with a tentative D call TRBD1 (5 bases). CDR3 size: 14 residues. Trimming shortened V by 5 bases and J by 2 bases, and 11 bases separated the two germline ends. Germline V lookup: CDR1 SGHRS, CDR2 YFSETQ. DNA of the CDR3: TGCGCCAGCAGTTCCGACAGCACTGGAAACACCATATATTTT. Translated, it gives CASSSDSTGNTIYF.

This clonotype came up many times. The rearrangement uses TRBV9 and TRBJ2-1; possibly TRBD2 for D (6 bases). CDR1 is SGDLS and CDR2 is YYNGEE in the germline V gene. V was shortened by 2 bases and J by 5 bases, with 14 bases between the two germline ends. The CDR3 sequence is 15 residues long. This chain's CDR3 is CASSVVIAEHNEQFF. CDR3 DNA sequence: TGTGCCAGCAGCGTTGTAATAGCGGAACACAATGAGCAGTTCTTC.

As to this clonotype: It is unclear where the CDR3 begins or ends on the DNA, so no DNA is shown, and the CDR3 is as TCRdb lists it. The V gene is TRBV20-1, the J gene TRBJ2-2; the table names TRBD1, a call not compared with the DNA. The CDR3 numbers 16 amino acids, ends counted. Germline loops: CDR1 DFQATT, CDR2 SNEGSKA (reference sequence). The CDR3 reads CSARIPGVDTGELFFF.

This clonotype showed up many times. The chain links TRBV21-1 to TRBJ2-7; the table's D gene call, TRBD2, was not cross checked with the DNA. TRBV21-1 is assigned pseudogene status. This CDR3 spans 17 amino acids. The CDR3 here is CASSKGLAGGPCYEQYF. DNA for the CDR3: TGTGCCAGCAGCAAGGGACTAGCGGGGGGACCATGCTACGAGCAGTACTTC.

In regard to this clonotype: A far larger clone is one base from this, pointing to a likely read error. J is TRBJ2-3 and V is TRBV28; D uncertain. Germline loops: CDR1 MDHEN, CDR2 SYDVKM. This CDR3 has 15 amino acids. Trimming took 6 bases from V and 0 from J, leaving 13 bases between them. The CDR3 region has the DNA TGTGCCAGCAGCCCTAGGTCCAGCAGCACAGATACGCAGTATTTT. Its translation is CASSPRSSSTDTQYF. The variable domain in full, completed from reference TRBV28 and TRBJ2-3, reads DVKVTQSSRYLVKRTGEKVFLECVQDMDHENMFWYRQDPGLGLRLIYFSYDVKMKEKGDIPEGYSVSREKKERFSLILESASTNQTSMYLCASSPRSSSTDTQYFGPGTRLTVL.

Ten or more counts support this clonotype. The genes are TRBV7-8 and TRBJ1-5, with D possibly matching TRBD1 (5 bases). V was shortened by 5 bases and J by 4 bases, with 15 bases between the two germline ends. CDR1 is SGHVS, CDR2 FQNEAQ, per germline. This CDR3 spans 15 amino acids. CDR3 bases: TGTGCCAGCAGCGCGGGACGGGAACTGAATCAGCCCCAGCATTTT. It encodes CASSAGRELNQPQHF.

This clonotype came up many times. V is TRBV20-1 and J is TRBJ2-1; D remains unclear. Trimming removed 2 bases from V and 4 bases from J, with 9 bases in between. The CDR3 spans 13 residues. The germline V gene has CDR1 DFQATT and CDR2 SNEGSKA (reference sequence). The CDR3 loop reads CSARRAGYNEQFF. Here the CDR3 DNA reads TGCAGTGCTAGACGGGCTGGATACAATGAGCAGTTCTTC.

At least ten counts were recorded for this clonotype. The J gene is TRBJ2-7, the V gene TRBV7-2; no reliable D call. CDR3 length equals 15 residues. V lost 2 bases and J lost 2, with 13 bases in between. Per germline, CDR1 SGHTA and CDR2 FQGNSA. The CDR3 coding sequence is TGTGCCAGCAGCTTAATGCTTCGGGCAGCCTACGAGCAGTACTTC. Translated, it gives CASSLMLRAAYEQYF. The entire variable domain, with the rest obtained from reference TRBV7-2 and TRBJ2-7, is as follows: GAGVSQSPSNKVTEKGKDVELRCDPISGHTALYWYRQSLGQGLEFLIYFQGNSAPDKSGLPSDRFSAERTGGSVSTLTIQRTQQEDSAVYLCASSLMLRAAYEQYFGPGTRLTVT.

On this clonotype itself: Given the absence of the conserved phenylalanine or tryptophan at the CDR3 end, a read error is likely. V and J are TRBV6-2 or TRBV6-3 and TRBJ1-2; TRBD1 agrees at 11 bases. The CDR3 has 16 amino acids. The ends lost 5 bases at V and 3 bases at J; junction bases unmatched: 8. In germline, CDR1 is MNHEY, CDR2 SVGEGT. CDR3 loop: CASSDPRDRGDYGYTL. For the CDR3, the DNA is TGTGCCAGCAGTGACCCCCGGGACAGGGGGGACTATGGCTACACCCTC.

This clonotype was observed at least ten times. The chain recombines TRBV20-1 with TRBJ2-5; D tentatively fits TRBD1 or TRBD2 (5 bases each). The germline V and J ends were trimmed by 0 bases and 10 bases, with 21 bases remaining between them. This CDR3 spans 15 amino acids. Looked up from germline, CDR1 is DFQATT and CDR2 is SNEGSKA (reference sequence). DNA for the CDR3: TGCAGTGCTAGAGACAAAAGCCGGGAAGGTCAGGGCCAGTACTTC. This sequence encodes CSARDKSREGQGQYF.